This record looks at one T cell receptor beta chain sequence and its context. These data belong to a study of blood T cell repertoires in COVID-19. Authors' analysis steps: Reference gene primer amplification in the assay estimated nucleated cell counts. Clones were sequenced by immunoSEQ multiplex PCR, and TCRdb holds only the in-frame ones, with some missing. The V and J calls and clone size were taken over from that table, and D and trimming were inferred from the DNA. The sample has 50,000 to 60,000 clones; 90% to 95% are singletons. The CDR3 spans 18 residues. Germline trimming cut 8 bases from V and 3 bases from J; bases unmatched to any gene: 20. Germline V gives CDR1 LNHDA, CDR2 SQIVND (reference sequence).

The V and J genes are TRBV19 and TRBJ1-1, with TRBD1 matching 8 bases. This sequence was found in a woman older than 75 with acute or convalescent COVID-19. The sample comprised peripheral blood. The CDR3 DNA is TGTGCCAGTCGCGGACAGGGCTATTGGGGCCATTCAGACACTGAAGCTTTCTTT. This gives the protein CASRGQGYWGHSDTEAFF.